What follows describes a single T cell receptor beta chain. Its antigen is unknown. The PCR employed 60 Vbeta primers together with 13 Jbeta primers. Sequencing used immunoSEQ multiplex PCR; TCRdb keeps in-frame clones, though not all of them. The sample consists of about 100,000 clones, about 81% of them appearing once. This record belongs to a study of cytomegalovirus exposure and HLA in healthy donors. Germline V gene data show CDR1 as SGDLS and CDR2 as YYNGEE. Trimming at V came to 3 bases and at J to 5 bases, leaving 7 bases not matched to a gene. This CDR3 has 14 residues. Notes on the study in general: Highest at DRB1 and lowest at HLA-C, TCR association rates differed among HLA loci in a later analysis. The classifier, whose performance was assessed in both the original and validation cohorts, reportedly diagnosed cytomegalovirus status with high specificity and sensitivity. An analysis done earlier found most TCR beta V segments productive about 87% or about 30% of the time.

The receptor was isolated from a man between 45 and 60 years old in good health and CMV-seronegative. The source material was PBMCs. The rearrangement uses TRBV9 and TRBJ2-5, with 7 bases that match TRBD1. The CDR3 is CASSADRLGETQYF. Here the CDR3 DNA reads TGTGCCAGCAGCGCGGACAGGCTGGGGGAGACCCAGTACTTC.